The 30 T cell receptor beta chains presented below share a single source sample, sequenced in a study of T cell changes during pregnancy in multiple sclerosis. Assay used: immunoSEQ multiplex PCR; TCRdb lists only in-frame clones, some missing. In the table there are roughly 64,000 clones, roughly 93% of which are singletons. The sample consisted of peripheral blood, taken in the second trimester of pregnancy. The receptors shown here come from a female donor with multiple sclerosis, enrolled in a pregnancy study.

V gene TRBV7-2 combines with J gene TRBJ1-2; 12 positions agree with TRBD1. Trimming removed 6 bases from V and 8 bases from J; junction bases left unmatched: 4. CDR3 length: 13 amino acids. The V gene's germline CDR1 is SGHTA and CDR2 FQGNSA. The CDR3 loop is CASRGQGAEGYTF. In nucleotides, the CDR3 is TGTGCCAGCAGGGGACAGGGGGCGGAGGGCTACACCTTC.

The chain uses TRBV7-3 and TRBJ2-1; D possibly corresponds to TRBD1 (6 bases). CDR1 SGHTA and CDR2 FQGTGA come from the germline V gene. There are 14 residues in the CDR3. The V and J ends lost 5 bases and 7 bases respectively, with 15 bases between them. CDR3 loop: CASSQVGRGNEQFF. The CDR3 DNA is TGTGCCAGCAGCCAAGTGGGCAGGGGTAATGAGCAGTTCTTC.

This sequence joins TRBV30 and TRBJ2-7, with D possibly TRBD2 on 6 matching bases. This CDR3 region has 12 residues. Trimming left V 2 bases short and J 7 bases short, with 12 bases between. Germline CDR1 and CDR2: GTSNPN and SVGIG (reference sequence). The CDR3 is CAWSFGAGEQYF. The CDR3 DNA follows: TGTGCCTGGAGTTTTGGGGCGGGGGAGCAGTACTTC.

The V call is TRBV5-1, the J call TRBJ2-7; TRBD1 agrees at 9 bases. V lost 5 bases, J lost 2 bases, and 8 bases stayed unmatched. This CDR3 has 15 residues. CDR1 and CDR2 from the germline V gene are SGHRS and YFSETQ. The CDR3 is CASRFDRGWTYEQYF. The CDR3 DNA sequence: TGCGCCAGCAGGTTTGACAGGGGGTGGACCTACGAGCAGTACTTC.

J is TRBJ1-1 and V is TRBV5-6, with TRBD1 matching over 7 bases. After removal of 2 bases from V and 7 bases from J, the junction contained 5 bases not matched to a gene. The length of the CDR3 is 13 residues. Germline CDR1 SGHDT, CDR2 YYEEEE. CDR3 nucleotide sequence: TGTGCCAGCAGCTTTCTACAGGGGCGTGAAGCTTTCTTT. It codes for CASSFLQGREAFF. The full variable domain, its missing parts supplied by reference TRBV5-6 and TRBJ1-1, is DAGVTQSPTHLIKTRGQQVTLRCSPKSGHDTVSWYQQALGQGPQFIFQYYEEEERQRGNFPDRFSGHQFPNYSSELNVNALLLGDSALYLCASSFLQGREAFFGQGTRLTVV.

This chain joins TRBV10-1 and TRBJ2-3; 9 bases align to TRBD1. Germline CDR1 WNHNN, CDR2 SYGVQD (reference sequence). The CDR3 loop spans 15 amino acids. V lost 0 bases and J lost 7; bases outside the gene matches: 5. The CDR3 nucleotides read TGCGCCAGCAGTGAGTCCGACAGGGGGATGTATACGCAGTATTTT. The encoded protein is CASSESDRGMYTQYF.

V gene TRBV5-5 combines with J gene TRBJ1-5; TRBD1 is a possible D gene (6 bases). The CDR3 length is 14 residues. Looked up from germline, CDR1 is SGHKS and CDR2 is YYEKEE (reference sequence). With 1 base removed from V and 7 bases from J, the gap between germline ends came to 12 bases. CDR3 DNA sequence: TGTGCCAGCAGCTTGTTCAGGGGAGAGCAGCCCCAGCATTTT. Protein product: CASSLFRGEQPQHF. The full variable domain, rest sourced from reference TRBV5-5 and TRBJ1-5, is DAGVTQSPTHLIKTRGQQVTLRCSPISGHKSVSWYQQVLGQGPQFIFQYYEKEERGRGNFPDRFSARQFPNYSSELNVNALLLGDSALYLCASSLFRGEQPQHFGDGTRLSIL.

The chain links TRBV5-8 to TRBJ1-1, with D maybe TRBD1 (5 bases). CDR1 and CDR2 from the germline V gene are SGHTS and YDEGEE. This CDR3 region has 16 residues. V was pared by 4 bases and J by 7 bases, with 23 bases between. CDR3 nucleotide sequence: TGTGCCAGCAGCCTCGCTGTAGGGGATCGAGACGGTGAAGCTTTCTTT. Its translation: CASSLAVGDRDGEAFF.

The chain has TRBV28 and TRBJ2-1; unclear D gene. This CDR3 has 10 amino acids. The germline V gene encodes CDR1 MDHEN and CDR2 SYDVKM. V lost 3 bases to trimming and J lost 9 bases, with 3 bases between them. The CDR3: CASSFSEQFF. The CDR3 coding sequence is TGTGCCAGCAGTTTCAGTGAGCAGTTCTTC.

The V gene is TRBV27, the J gene TRBJ1-2, with D maybe TRBD1 (5 bases). The germline V gene has CDR1 MNHEY and CDR2 SMNVEV (reference sequence). The V end lost 3 bases, the J end lost 6 bases, and 11 bases lay between the germline ends. The CDR3 has 13 residues. The CDR3: CASSFPQGDGYTF. The CDR3, as DNA: TGTGCCAGCAGTTTCCCCCAGGGCGATGGCTACACCTTC.

There are a few counts of this clone. The chain recombines TRBV21-1 with TRBJ1-2; the table's D call TRBD1 went unverified against the DNA. TRBV21-1 is shown as a pseudogene. The length of the CDR3 is 15 residues. CDR3 sequence (DNA): TGTGCCAGCAGCAAAGGACAGGGGACCGCAAATGGCTACACCTTC. Protein product: CASSKGQGTANGYTF.

V and J are TRBV30 and TRBJ1-6, with D maybe TRBD1 (5 bases). Germline loops: CDR1 GTSNPN, CDR2 SVGIG (reference sequence). This CDR3 is built from 16 residues. Deletions cut 0 bases from V and 7 bases from J, with 16 bases between. DNA of the CDR3: TGTGCCTGGAGTGTCGCTGCGGGACTGAGGAATTCACCCCTCCACTTT. Translation: CAWSVAAGLRNSPLHF.

This chain joins TRBV6-1 and TRBJ1-1; 9 bases match TRBD1. This CDR3 is 13 amino acids long. Germline V gene sequence: CDR1 MNHNS, CDR2 SASEGT. J was trimmed by 10 bases and V by 2 bases; bases with no gene match: 5. The CDR3: CASSELVQGAAFF. CDR3 coding DNA: TGTGCCAGCAGTGAATTGGTACAGGGGGCAGCTTTCTTT.

The gene calls are TRBV30 and TRBJ1-4, with D unclear. The V and J ends lost 0 bases and 8 bases respectively, with 13 bases between them. The CDR3 length is 14 residues. Germline V gene sequence: CDR1 GTSNPN, CDR2 SVGIG (reference sequence). CDR3 bases: TGTGCCTGGAGTGTACTCCCCGTCCCCGAAAAACTGTTTTTT. Amino acid sequence: CAWSVLPVPEKLFF.

V gene TRBV5-1 combines with J gene TRBJ2-1, with D possibly being TRBD1 (6 bases). CDR1 is SGHRS, CDR2 YFSETQ, per germline. This CDR3 contains 16 residues. V was cut by 0 bases and J by 3 bases, with 13 bases left in between. This CDR3 is CASSLESLQGYNEQFF. The CDR3 DNA is TGCGCCAGCAGCTTGGAGAGTTTACAGGGCTACAATGAGCAGTTCTTC.

V and J are TRBV10-1 and TRBJ1-3; a weak D match, TRBD1 (6 bases). The V gene lost 2 bases and the J gene lost 3 bases, with 11 bases spanning the gap. CDR3 length equals 15 residues. The germline gives CDR1 WNHNN, CDR2 SYGVQD (reference sequence). The CDR3: CASSEGTRNGNTIYF. The CDR3 DNA follows: TGCGCCAGCAGTGAGGGGACAAGAAATGGAAACACCATATATTTT.

This chain connects TRBV25-1 to TRBJ2-2; D may be TRBD1 (6 bases). The V gene lost 1 base and the J gene lost 1 base, with 7 bases spanning the gap. Germline-derived CDR1 and CDR2 are MGHDK and SYGVNS. CDR3 length: 15 amino acids. As DNA, the CDR3 is TGTGCCAGCAGTGAATTGGGACAGAACACCGGGGAGCTGTTTTTT. It encodes CASSELGQNTGELFF.

V usage is TRBV19 and J usage is TRBJ2-2; perhaps TRBD1 as D (5 bases). V was clipped by 3 bases and J by 3 bases, with 11 bases between them. The CDR3 is made up of 15 amino acids. Per germline, CDR1 LNHDA and CDR2 SQIVND (reference sequence). The CDR3 protein is CASSIRQGDTGELFF. Written as DNA, the CDR3 is TGTGCCAGTAGTATCAGGCAGGGCGACACCGGGGAGCTGTTTTTT. Full variable domain (remainder filled in from reference TRBV19 and TRBJ2-2): DGGITQSPKYLFRKEGQNVTLSCEQNLNHDAMYWYRQDPGQGLRLIYYSQIVNDFQKGDIAEGYSVSREKKESFPLTVTSAQKNPTAFYLCASSIRQGDTGELFFGEGSRLTVL.

Only one count was recorded for this clone. This rearrangement joins TRBV19 to TRBJ2-1; 13 bases agree with TRBD2. The trim removed 4 bases at V and 8 bases at J, leaving 11 bases unmatched. The V gene's germline CDR1 is LNHDA and CDR2 SQIVND (reference sequence). There are 17 residues in the CDR3. The CDR3 DNA reads TGTGCCAGTAGTAGCGGGACTAGCGGGGTTCTCTGGGATGAGCAGTTCTTC. Its protein product is CASSSGTSGVLWDEQFF.

This clone was counted once. DNA for the CDR3: TGTGCCAGCAGTTTAGGTGGGGGCTTGGAAGGAAACACCATATATTTT. This sequence encodes CASSLGGGLEGNTIYF. The chain has TRBV28 and TRBJ1-3; weak D call: TRBD1 (6 bases). The germline V and J ends were trimmed by 2 bases and 4 bases, with 15 bases remaining between them. Germline CDR1 is MDHEN and CDR2 is SYDVKM. The CDR3 is made up of 16 amino acids.

This clone was detected only a few times. The V and J genes are TRBV10-2 and TRBJ1-3; D uncertain. The CDR3 has 16 amino acids. The germline CDR1 and CDR2 sequences are WSHSY and SAAADI. Trimming took 6 bases from V and 11 from J, leaving 26 bases between them. The CDR3 DNA follows: TGCGCCAGCAGCGTCCCTCCAGGCGAAGGTGATTCATCCATATATTTT. It translates to CASSVPPGEGDSSIYF.

This clone turned up a few times. The gene calls are TRBV5-4 and TRBJ1-2; no definite D call. The CDR3 runs to 14 residues. V was clipped by 4 bases and J by 8 bases, with 18 bases between them. The germline gives CDR1 SGHNT, CDR2 YYREEE (reference sequence). CDR3 protein: CASSKPRGTGGYTF. The CDR3 coding sequence is TGTGCCAGCAGCAAACCTCGGGGTACCGGGGGCTACACCTTC.

The rearrangement links TRBV7-3 to TRBJ2-2; tentatively, D is TRBD1 (6 bases). Germline CDR1 reads SGHTA; CDR2 reads FQGTGA. V was clipped by 3 bases and J by 5 bases, with 13 bases between them. The CDR3 is 15 amino acids. The CDR3, as DNA: TGTGCCAGCAGCTTCCACCCACAGGGAACCGGGGAGCTGTTTTTT. Protein: CASSFHPQGTGELFF.

Written as DNA, the CDR3 is TGTGCCAGTAGTCCAAGACAGCCGCGGGGCTACACCTTC. Translated, it gives CASSPRQPRGYTF. This sequence joins TRBV19 and TRBJ1-2; a weak D match, TRBD1 (5 bases). V was pared by 5 bases and J by 8 bases, with 15 bases between. CDR3 length: 13 residues. Germline V gene lookup returns CDR1 LNHDA and CDR2 SQIVND (reference sequence).

The chain recombines TRBV6-5 with TRBJ1-4; D gene unclear. Trimming removed 2 bases at V and 0 bases at J, with 10 bases between. From germline, CDR1 is MNHEY and CDR2 SVGAGI. The length of the CDR3 is 16 residues. The CDR3, as DNA: TGTGCCAGCAGTTACGTATCCCCCCCAACTAATGAAAAACTGTTTTTT. This encodes CASSYVSPPTNEKLFF.

The rearrangement joins TRBV5-5 to TRBJ2-1, with 9 bases that match TRBD2. Germline V gene sequence: CDR1 SGHKS, CDR2 YYEKEE (reference sequence). The CDR3 has 16 amino acids. With V trimmed by 0 bases and J by 10 bases, 11 bases remained unmatched. The CDR3 spells CASSLEGRGGLEEQFF. The CDR3 DNA reads as TGTGCCAGCAGCTTGGAGGGGCGGGGGGGCTTAGAGGAGCAGTTCTTC. The variable domain in full, completed from reference TRBV5-5 and TRBJ2-1, reads DAGVTQSPTHLIKTRGQQVTLRCSPISGHKSVSWYQQVLGQGPQFIFQYYEKEERGRGNFPDRFSARQFPNYSSELNVNALLLGDSALYLCASSLEGRGGLEEQFFGPGTRLTVL.

The CDR3 loop is CASAAVPGNTIYF. CDR3 DNA sequence: TGTGCCAGTGCGGCAGTCCCTGGAAACACCATATATTTT. V and J are TRBV19 and TRBJ1-3; unclear D gene. With 8 bases removed from V and 2 bases from J, the gap between germline ends came to 10 bases. Germline CDR1 LNHDA, CDR2 SQIVND (reference sequence). This CDR3 region has 13 residues.

The rearrangement uses TRBV5-1 and TRBJ2-6; TRBD1 is a possible D gene (5 bases). Germline loops: CDR1 SGHRS, CDR2 YFSETQ. Trimming pared 2 bases from V and 2 bases from J, leaving 11 bases between. The CDR3 has 16 amino acids. The CDR3 here is CASSFSGAAGANVLTF. CDR3 nucleotides: TGCGCCAGCAGCTTTAGTGGGGCTGCTGGGGCCAACGTCCTGACTTTC.

This chain joins TRBV18 and TRBJ2-7; 9 nucleotides line up with TRBD1. V was pared by 6 bases and J by 3 bases, with 3 bases of the junction left unmatched. CDR1 and CDR2 from the germline V gene are KGHSH and LQKENI. CDR3 length: 13 amino acids. Here the CDR3 reads CASSSGQGYEQYF. DNA for the CDR3: TGTGCCAGCTCCTCGGGACAGGGCTACGAGCAGTACTTC.

The chain's CDR3 is CASSMSSGGGSYEQYF. The CDR3, as DNA: TGTGCCAGTAGTATGTCTAGCGGGGGGGGATCCTACGAGCAGTACTTC. J is TRBJ2-7 and V is TRBV19; 12 bases map to TRBD2. The CDR3 extends over 16 amino acids. Germline V gene data show CDR1 as LNHDA and CDR2 as SQIVND (reference sequence). V trimming: 3 bases; J trimming: 1 base; junction bases outside the gene matches: 4.